The 19 T cell receptor beta chains below come from one sample, sequenced in a study of cytomegalovirus exposure and HLA in healthy donors. In the PCR, 60 Vbeta and 13 Jbeta primers were used. Profiling relied on immunoSEQ multiplex PCR, and the TCRdb table lists in-frame clones only, not all of them. The sample lists tens of thousands of clones, about 78% occurring once. Material: PBMCs. The source of these receptors is a woman aged 40 to 55 in good health and CMV-seropositive.

The chain employs TRBV2 and TRBJ2-2; no definite D call. In germline, CDR1 is SNHLY, CDR2 FYNNEI. This CDR3 region has 13 residues. The germline V and J ends were trimmed by 4 bases and 4 bases, with 7 bases remaining between them. The CDR3 loop reads CASSGRFTGELFF. The CDR3 DNA follows: TGTGCCAGCAGTGGCAGGTTCACCGGGGAGCTGTTTTTT. The entire variable domain, with the rest obtained from reference TRBV2 and TRBJ2-2, is as follows: EPEVTQTPSHQVTQMGQEVILRCVPISNHLYFYWYRQILGQKVEFLVSFYNNEISEKSEIFDDQFSVERPDGSNFTLKIRSTKLEDSAMYFCASSGRFTGELFFGEGSRLTVL.

This clone was observed once. The chain has TRBV30 and TRBJ2-1; 14 bases fit TRBD2. The germline CDR1 and CDR2 sequences are GTSNPN and SVGIG (reference sequence). The CDR3 has 19 residues. The V gene end was trimmed by 2 bases and the J gene end by 0 bases; junction bases not matched to a gene: 9. CDR3 DNA: TGTGCCTGGAGTTTGGGGACTAGCGGGGGAAAAAGCTCCTACAATGAGCAGTTCTTC. Its protein product is CAWSLGTSGGKSSYNEQFF.

This clone was found once. The V call is TRBV5-1, the J call TRBJ1-1; no clear D. Trimming took 6 bases from V and 7 from J, leaving 10 bases between them. Germline V CDR1 and CDR2: SGHRS, YFSETQ. The CDR3 is 11 amino acids. The CDR3 region has the DNA TGCGCCAGCAATACGGGGAATGAAGCTTTCTTT. Protein sequence: CASNTGNEAFF.

This chain links TRBV18 with TRBJ2-7; weak D call: TRBD1 (6 bases). The CDR3 contains 14 residues. V gave up 3 bases and J gave up 5 bases, with 14 bases separating them. Germline V gene sequence: CDR1 KGHSH, CDR2 LQKENI. The CDR3 coding sequence is TGTGCCAGCTCACCCTCAGGGGTGAGCGACGAGCAGTACTTC. This sequence encodes CASSPSGVSDEQYF.

The rearrangement joins TRBV6-5 to TRBJ2-1; TRBD2 agrees at 12 bases. V lost 2 bases to trimming and J lost 6 bases; unmatched junction nucleotides: 5. CDR1 and CDR2 (germline): MNHEY, SVGAGI. The length of the CDR3 is 16 residues. The CDR3: CASSYPSGGGRNEQFF. CDR3 coding DNA: TGTGCCAGCAGTTACCCTAGCGGGGGGGGACGCAATGAGCAGTTCTTC.

This chain connects TRBV9 to TRBJ1-6; D unresolved. The CDR3 consists of 13 residues. V was cut by 1 base and J by 7 bases, with 6 bases left in between. Germline assignment: CDR1 SGDLS and CDR2 YYNGEE. The CDR3 reads CASSVNLNSPLHF. The CDR3 DNA reads as TGTGCCAGCAGCGTAAACTTAAATTCACCCCTCCACTTT.

The V and J genes are TRBV7-2 and TRBJ2-5; a possible D gene is TRBD2 (5 bases). Germline CDR1 and CDR2: SGHTA and FQGNSA. Trimming took off 3 bases at V and 3 bases at J, with 8 bases between the two ends. The CDR3 contains 13 residues. In DNA, the CDR3 is TGTGCCAGCAGCTTCCAGCGGAAAGAGACCCAGTACTTC. Protein sequence: CASSFQRKETQYF.

As regards this clone: The junction departs from the called germline gene at one end, perhaps through a read error. The chain employs TRBV9 and TRBJ2-5; 12 bases fit TRBD2. Per germline, CDR1 SGDLS and CDR2 YYNGEE. The CDR3 loop spans 16 amino acids. The CDR3 DNA reads TGTGCCAGCAGCGCTAGCGGGGGGGGCTACCAAGAGACCCGGTACTTC. Its translation is CASSASGGGYQETRYF. Drawing the rest from reference TRBV9 and TRBJ2-5, the complete variable domain is DSGVTQTPKHLITATGQRVTLRCSPRSGDLSVYWYQQSLDQGLQFLIQYYNGEERAKGNILERFSAQQFPDLHSELNLSSLELGDSALYFCASSASGGGYQETRYFGPGTRLLVL.

This sequence joins TRBV9 and TRBJ1-2; D is undetermined. The germline CDR1 and CDR2 sequences are SGDLS and YYNGEE. The length of the CDR3 is 14 residues. V lost 1 base and J lost 2, with 9 bases in between. In nucleotides, the CDR3 is TGTGCCAGCAGCGTAACGGGTAGCAACTATGGCTACACCTTC. Encoded protein: CASSVTGSNYGYTF.

The genes are TRBV4-1 and TRBJ1-2; 7 bases are a match to TRBD1. J lost 6 bases, V lost 2 bases, and 9 bases had no gene match. This CDR3 has 15 amino acids. The V gene's germline CDR1 is MGHRA and CDR2 YSYEKL. CDR3 sequence reads: CASSQNSGGGDGYTF. CDR3 coding DNA: TGCGCCAGCAGCCAAAACTCAGGGGGTGGTGATGGCTACACCTTC.

V and J are TRBV5-1 and TRBJ1-1, with 7 bases that match TRBD1. This CDR3 is built from 18 residues. CDR1 is SGHRS and CDR2 is YFSETQ in the germline V gene. The ends lost 0 bases at V and 4 bases at J; junction bases unmatched: 15. DNA of the CDR3: TGCGCCAGCAGCTTGGGGCCGTTGACAGGGCAGGGGGGCACTGAAGCTTTCTTT. Translation: CASSLGPLTGQGGTEAFF.

The chain links TRBV7-9 to TRBJ2-1, with a weak D call TRBD2 (5 bases). Trimming pared 5 bases from V and 4 bases from J, leaving 12 bases between. Germline V gene lookup returns CDR1 SEHNR and CDR2 FQNEAQ (reference sequence). There are 14 residues in the CDR3. The CDR3 bases are TGTGCCAGCAGCACCTGGGGAGCTTACAATGAGCAGTTCTTC. It specifies CASSTWGAYNEQFF.

The CDR3 reads CASSLEGAASLFYNEQFF. The CDR3 region has the DNA TGTGCCAGCAGCTTAGAGGGTGCGGCTAGCTTATTCTACAATGAGCAGTTCTTC. V gene TRBV7-9 combines with J gene TRBJ2-1; perhaps TRBD2 as D (5 bases). Germline CDR1 is SEHNR and CDR2 is FQNEAQ (reference sequence). The CDR3 is made up of 18 amino acids. V was trimmed by 1 base and J by 3 bases, leaving 19 bases between them.

The chain has TRBV29-1 and TRBJ1-1; D is unresolved. The germline V gene has CDR1 SQVTM and CDR2 ANQGSEA. The CDR3 loop spans 13 amino acids. Trimming shortened V by 7 bases and J by 1 base, and 13 bases separated the two germline ends. CDR3 coding DNA: TGCAGCGCCGTACAGAGCCAGAACACTGAAGCTTTCTTT. This codes for CSAVQSQNTEAFF.

The chain carries TRBV5-1 and TRBJ1-2; maybe TRBD1 (5 bases). The CDR3 has 11 amino acids. CDR1 is SGHRS and CDR2 is YFSETQ in the germline V gene. Trimming pared 9 bases from V and 9 bases from J, leaving 15 bases between. This chain's CDR3 is CATSTDRRYTF. CDR3 coding DNA: TGCGCCACCTCGACAGATCGTCGCTACACCTTC.

The chain has TRBV28 and TRBJ2-7; 10 bases match TRBD1. From germline, CDR1 is MDHEN and CDR2 SYDVKM. The CDR3 is 16 residues long. The junction had 10 bases not matched to a gene; V was cut back by 5 bases and J by 3 bases. This CDR3 is CASSIPDRGRGYEQYF. The CDR3 nucleotides are TGTGCCAGCAGTATCCCGGACAGGGGGAGAGGCTACGAGCAGTACTTC. The whole variable domain, remainder taken from reference TRBV28 and TRBJ2-7, is DVKVTQSSRYLVKRTGEKVFLECVQDMDHENMFWYRQDPGLGLRLIYFSYDVKMKEKGDIPEGYSVSREKKERFSLILESASTNQTSMYLCASSIPDRGRGYEQYFGPGTRLTVT.

This chain joins TRBV30 and TRBJ1-5; D uncertain. Germline CDR1 is GTSNPN and CDR2 is SVGIG (reference sequence). V lost 1 base, J lost 3 bases, and 7 bases lay in between. The CDR3 spans 13 residues. The CDR3 DNA sequence: TGTGCCTGGAGTGGACTGGACAATCAGCCCCAGCATTTT. Translation: CAWSGLDNQPQHF.

V is TRBV5-1 and J is TRBJ2-3; maybe TRBD2 (6 bases). CDR1 is SGHRS and CDR2 is YFSETQ in the germline V gene. The CDR3 totals 14 residues. Trimming took 4 bases from V and 4 from J, leaving 13 bases between them. The CDR3 DNA is TGCGCCAGCAGCCCGGGGACTGCGTCAGATACGCAGTATTTT. Its protein product is CASSPGTASDTQYF.

The chain joins TRBV5-4 to TRBJ2-3, with 8 bases that match TRBD2. Unmatched junction bases numbered 1, after V lost 2 bases and J lost 2 bases. Germline CDR1 is SGHNT and CDR2 is YYREEE (reference sequence). This CDR3 has 14 amino acids. CDR3 sequence reads: CASSLAGATDTQYF. The CDR3 coding sequence is TGTGCCAGCAGCTTAGCGGGGGCCACAGATACGCAGTATTTT.